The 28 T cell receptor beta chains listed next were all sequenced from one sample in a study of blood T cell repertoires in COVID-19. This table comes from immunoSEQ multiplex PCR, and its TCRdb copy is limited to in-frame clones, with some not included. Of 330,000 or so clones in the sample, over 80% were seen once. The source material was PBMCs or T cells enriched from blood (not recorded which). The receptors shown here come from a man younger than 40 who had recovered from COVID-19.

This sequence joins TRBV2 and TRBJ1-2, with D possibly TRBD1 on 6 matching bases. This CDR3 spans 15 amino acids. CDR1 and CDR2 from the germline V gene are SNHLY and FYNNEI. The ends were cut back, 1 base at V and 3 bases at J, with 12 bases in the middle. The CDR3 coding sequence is TGTGCCAGCAGTGAAGTTAGGGGGATTGACTATGGCTACACCTTC. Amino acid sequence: CASSEVRGIDYGYTF. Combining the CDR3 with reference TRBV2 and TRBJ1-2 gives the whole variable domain EPEVTQTPSHQVTQMGQEVILRCVPISNHLYFYWYRQILGQKVEFLVSFYNNEISEKSEIFDDQFSVERPDGSNFTLKIRSTKLEDSAMYFCASSEVRGIDYGYTFGSGTRLTVV.

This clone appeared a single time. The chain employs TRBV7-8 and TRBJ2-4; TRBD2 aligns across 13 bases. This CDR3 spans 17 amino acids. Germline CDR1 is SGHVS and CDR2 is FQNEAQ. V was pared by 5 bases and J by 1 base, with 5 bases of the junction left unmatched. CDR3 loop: CASSEGLAGRAKNIQYF. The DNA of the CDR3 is TGTGCCAGCAGCGAGGGACTAGCGGGGAGGGCCAAAAACATTCAGTACTTC.

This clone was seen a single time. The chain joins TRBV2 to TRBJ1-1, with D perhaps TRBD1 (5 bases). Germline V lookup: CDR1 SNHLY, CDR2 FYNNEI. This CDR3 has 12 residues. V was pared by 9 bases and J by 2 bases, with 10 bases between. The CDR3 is CARTELNTEAFF. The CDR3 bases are TGTGCCAGGACAGAACTTAACACTGAAGCTTTCTTT.

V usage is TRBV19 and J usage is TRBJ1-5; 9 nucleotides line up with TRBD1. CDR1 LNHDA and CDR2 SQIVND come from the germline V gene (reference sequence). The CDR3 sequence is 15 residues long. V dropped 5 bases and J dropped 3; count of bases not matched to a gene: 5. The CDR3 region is CASSRDRVNNQPQHF. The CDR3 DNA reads TGTGCCAGTAGTCGGGACAGGGTGAACAATCAGCCCCAGCATTTT.

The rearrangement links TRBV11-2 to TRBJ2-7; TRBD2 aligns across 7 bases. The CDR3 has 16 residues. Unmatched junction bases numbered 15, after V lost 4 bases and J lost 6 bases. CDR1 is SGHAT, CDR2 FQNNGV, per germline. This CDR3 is CASSSPGLNPLGEQYF. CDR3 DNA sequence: TGTGCCAGCAGCTCCCCGGGACTAAACCCTCTCGGCGAGCAGTACTTC.

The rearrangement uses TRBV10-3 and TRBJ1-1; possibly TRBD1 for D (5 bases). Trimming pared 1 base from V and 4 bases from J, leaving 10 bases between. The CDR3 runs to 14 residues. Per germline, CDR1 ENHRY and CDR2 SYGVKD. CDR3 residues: CAISEYGAGTEAFF. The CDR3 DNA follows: TGTGCCATCAGTGAGTATGGGGCTGGCACTGAAGCTTTCTTT.

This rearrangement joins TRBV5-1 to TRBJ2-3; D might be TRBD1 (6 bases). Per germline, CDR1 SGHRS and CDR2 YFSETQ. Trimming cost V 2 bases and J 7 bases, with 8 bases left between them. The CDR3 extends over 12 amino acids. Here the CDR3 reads CASSLQGNTQYF. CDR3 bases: TGCGCCAGCAGCTTACAGGGCAATACGCAGTATTTT.

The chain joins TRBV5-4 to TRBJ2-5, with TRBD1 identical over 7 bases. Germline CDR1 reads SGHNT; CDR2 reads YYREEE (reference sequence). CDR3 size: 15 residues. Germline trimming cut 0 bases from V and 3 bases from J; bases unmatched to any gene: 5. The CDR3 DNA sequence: TGTGCCAGCAGCTTGGACCGCGGACAGGAAGAGACCCAGTACTTC. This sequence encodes CASSLDRGQEETQYF.

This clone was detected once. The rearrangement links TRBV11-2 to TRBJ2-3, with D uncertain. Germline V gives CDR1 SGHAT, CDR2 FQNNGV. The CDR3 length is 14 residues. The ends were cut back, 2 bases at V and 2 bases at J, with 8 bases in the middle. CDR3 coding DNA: TGTGCCAGCAGCTTATTACACATCACAGATACGCAGTATTTT. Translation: CASSLLHITDTQYF.

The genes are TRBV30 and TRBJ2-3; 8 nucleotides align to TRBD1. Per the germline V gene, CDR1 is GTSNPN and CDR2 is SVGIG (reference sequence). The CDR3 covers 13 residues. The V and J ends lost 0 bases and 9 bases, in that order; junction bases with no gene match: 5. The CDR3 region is CAWSVLDRVTQYF. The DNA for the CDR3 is TGTGCCTGGAGTGTACTGGACAGGGTGACGCAGTATTTT.

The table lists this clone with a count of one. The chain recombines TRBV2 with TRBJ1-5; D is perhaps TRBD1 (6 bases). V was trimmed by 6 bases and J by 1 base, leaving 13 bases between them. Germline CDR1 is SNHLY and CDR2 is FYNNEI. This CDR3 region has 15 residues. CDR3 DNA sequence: TGTGCCAGCAGCGGACAGCGGATCAGCAATCAGCCCCAGCATTTT. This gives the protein CASSGQRISNQPQHF.

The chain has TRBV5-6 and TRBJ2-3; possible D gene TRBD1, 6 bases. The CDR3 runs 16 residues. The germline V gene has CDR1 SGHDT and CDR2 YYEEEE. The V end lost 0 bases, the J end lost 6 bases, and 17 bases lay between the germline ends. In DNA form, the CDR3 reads TGTGCCAGCAGCTTGGTTGGGGGCAGGGGCTTTGATACGCAGTATTTT. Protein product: CASSLVGGRGFDTQYF.

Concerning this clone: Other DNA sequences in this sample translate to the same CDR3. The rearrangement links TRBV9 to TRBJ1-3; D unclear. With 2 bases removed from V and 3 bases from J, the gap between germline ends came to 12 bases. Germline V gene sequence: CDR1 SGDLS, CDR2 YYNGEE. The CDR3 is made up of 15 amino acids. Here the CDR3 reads CASSVGGGSGNTIYF. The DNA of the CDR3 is TGTGCCAGCAGCGTCGGAGGAGGGAGTGGAAACACCATATATTTT.

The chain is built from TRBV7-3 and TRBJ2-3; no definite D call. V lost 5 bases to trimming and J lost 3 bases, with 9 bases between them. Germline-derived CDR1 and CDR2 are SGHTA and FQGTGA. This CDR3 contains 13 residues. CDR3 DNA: TGTGCCAGCAGCCCCCAGAAAACAGATACGCAGTATTTT. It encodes CASSPQKTDTQYF.

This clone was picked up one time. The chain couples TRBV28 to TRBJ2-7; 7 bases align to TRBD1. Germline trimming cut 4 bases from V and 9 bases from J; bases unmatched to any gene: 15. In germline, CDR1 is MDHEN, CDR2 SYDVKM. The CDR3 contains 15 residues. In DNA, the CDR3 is TGTGCCAGCAGTTCCTCCGACAGGGCTAACTGTGCGCAGTACTTC. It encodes CASSSSDRANCAQYF.

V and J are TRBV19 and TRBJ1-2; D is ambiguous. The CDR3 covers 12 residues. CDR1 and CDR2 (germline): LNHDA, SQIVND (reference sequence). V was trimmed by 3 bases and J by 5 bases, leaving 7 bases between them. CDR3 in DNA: TGTGCCAGTAGTATTAAGGAGTATGGCTACACCTTC. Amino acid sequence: CASSIKEYGYTF. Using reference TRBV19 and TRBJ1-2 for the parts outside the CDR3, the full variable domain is DGGITQSPKYLFRKEGQNVTLSCEQNLNHDAMYWYRQDPGQGLRLIYYSQIVNDFQKGDIAEGYSVSREKKESFPLTVTSAQKNPTAFYLCASSIKEYGYTFGSGTRLTVV.

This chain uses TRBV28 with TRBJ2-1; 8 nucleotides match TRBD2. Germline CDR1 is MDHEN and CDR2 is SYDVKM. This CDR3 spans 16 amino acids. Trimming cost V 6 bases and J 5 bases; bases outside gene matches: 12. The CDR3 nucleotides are TGTGCCAGCAGATACCCGGGTAGCGGGGTTCACAATGAGCAGTTCTTC. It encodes CASRYPGSGVHNEQFF.

The CDR3 DNA follows: TGTGCCAGCACCCGAACTAGCGGGGTTCAAGAGACCCAGTACTTC. Its protein is CASTRTSGVQETQYF. The chain employs TRBV6-5 and TRBJ2-5, with 10 bases that match TRBD2. The CDR3 length is 15 residues. With 7 bases clipped from V and 2 bases from J, the junction kept 7 bases outside the gene matches. Germline values: CDR1 MNHEY, CDR2 SVGAGI.

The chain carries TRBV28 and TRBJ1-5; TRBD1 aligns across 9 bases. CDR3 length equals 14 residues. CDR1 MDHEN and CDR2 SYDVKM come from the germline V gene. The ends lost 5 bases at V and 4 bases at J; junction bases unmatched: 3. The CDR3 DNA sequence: TGTGCCAGCAGTCGGGACAGGGAAAATCAGCCCCAGCATTTT. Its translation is CASSRDRENQPQHF.

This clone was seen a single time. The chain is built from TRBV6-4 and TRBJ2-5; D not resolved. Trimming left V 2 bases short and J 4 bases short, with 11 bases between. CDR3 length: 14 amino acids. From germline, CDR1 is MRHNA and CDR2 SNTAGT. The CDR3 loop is CASSDRQWSETQYF. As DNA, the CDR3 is TGTGCCAGCAGTGACAGACAATGGTCAGAGACCCAGTACTTC.

CDR3 bases: TGTGCCAGCAGCTTGGACCAGGGAAACTATGGCTACACCTTC. It specifies CASSLDQGNYGYTF. The chain has TRBV5-6 and TRBJ1-2; D is perhaps TRBD1 (5 bases). Germline CDR1 reads SGHDT; CDR2 reads YYEEEE. V lost 0 bases to trimming and J lost 2 bases, with 8 bases between them. CDR3 length equals 14 residues.

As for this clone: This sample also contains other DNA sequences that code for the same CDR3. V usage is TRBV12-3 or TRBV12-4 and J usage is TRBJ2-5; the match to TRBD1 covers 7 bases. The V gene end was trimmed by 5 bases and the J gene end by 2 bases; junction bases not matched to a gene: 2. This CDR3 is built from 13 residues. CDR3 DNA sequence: TGTGCCAGCAGTCGGGACAGTCAAGAGACCCAGTACTTC. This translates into CASSRDSQETQYF.

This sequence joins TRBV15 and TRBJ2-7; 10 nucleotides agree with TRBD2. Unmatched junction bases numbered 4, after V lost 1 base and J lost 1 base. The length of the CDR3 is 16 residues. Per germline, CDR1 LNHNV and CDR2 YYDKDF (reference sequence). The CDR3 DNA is TGTGCCACCAGCAGAGGAGGGACTAGCGTATCCTACGAGCAGTACTTC. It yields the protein CATSRGGTSVSYEQYF.

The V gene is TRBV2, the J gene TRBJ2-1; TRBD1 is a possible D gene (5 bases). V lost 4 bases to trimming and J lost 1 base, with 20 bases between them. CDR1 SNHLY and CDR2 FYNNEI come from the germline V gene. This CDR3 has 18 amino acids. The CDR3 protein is CASSVLGRDRWSYNEQFF. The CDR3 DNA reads TGTGCCAGCAGTGTATTGGGCAGGGATAGGTGGTCCTACAATGAGCAGTTCTTC.

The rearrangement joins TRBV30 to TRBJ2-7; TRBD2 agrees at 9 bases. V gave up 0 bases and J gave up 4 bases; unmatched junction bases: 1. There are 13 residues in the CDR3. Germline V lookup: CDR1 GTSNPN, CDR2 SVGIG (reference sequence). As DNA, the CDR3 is TGTGCCTGGAGTGTGCTAGCGGGGTACGAGCAGTACTTC. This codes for CAWSVLAGYEQYF.

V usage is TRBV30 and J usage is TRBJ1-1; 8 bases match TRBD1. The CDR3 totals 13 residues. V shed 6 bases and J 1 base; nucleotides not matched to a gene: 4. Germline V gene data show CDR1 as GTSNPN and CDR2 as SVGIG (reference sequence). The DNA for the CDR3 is TGTGCCTGTAACAGGGGGGAGAACACTGAAGCTTTCTTT. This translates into CACNRGENTEAFF.

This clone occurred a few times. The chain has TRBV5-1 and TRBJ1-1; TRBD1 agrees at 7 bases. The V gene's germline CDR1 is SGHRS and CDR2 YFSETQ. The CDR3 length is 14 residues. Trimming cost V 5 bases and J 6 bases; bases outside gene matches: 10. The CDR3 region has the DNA TGCGCCAGCAGGGAACAGGGGCTGACATCTGAAGCTTTCTTT. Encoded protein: CASREQGLTSEAFF.

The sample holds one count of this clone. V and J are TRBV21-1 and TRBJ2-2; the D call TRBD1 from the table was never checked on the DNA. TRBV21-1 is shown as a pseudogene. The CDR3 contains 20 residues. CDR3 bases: TGTGCCAGCAGCAACGCCGGGACAGACCCAACCCCATCGAACACCGGGGAGCTGTTTTTT. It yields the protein CASSNAGTDPTPSNTGELFF.